The source of this T cell receptor beta chain is a study of blood T cell repertoires in COVID-19. Repertoires were generated with immunoSEQ multiplex PCR, while TCRdb's copy carries only in-frame clones and drops some. The sample holds 380,000 or so clones; more than 80% are singletons and the top ten take 1% to 1.5%. The length of the CDR3 is 15 residues. The junction had 3 bases not matched to a gene; V was cut back by 1 base and J by 2 bases. The germline gives CDR1 GTSNPN, CDR2 SVGIG (reference sequence). What was sequenced was peripheral blood. This receptor was identified in a man aged 35 to 55 with acute or convalescent COVID-19. The V call is TRBV30, the J call TRBJ1-3; TRBD1 matches at 9 bases. CDR3 sequence (DNA): TGTGCCTGGAGTGCTGGGACAGGGACTGGAAACACCATATATTTT. It is translated as CAWSAGTGTGNTIYF.